The 10 T cell receptor beta chains below all came from one sample that was sequenced in a study of multiple sclerosis patients with progressive multifocal leukoencephalopathy. As for time point: time of PML onset. Repertoires were generated with immunoSEQ multiplex PCR, while TCRdb's copy carries only in-frame clones and drops some. The sample consists of tens of thousands of clones, more than 80% of them appearing once. The starting material was PBMCs, obtained from a patient treated with natalizumab. Receptors were obtained from a woman in her twenties or thirties with progressive multifocal leukoencephalopathy.

This rearrangement joins TRBV7-9 to TRBJ2-5, with 11 nucleotides matching TRBD1. This CDR3 spans 15 amino acids. V was pared by 3 bases and J by 3 bases, with 3 bases of the junction left unmatched. From germline, CDR1 is SEHNR and CDR2 FQNEAQ (reference sequence). The CDR3 DNA is TGTGCCAGCAGCTTTTGGACAGGGGGCGAAGAGACCCAGTACTTC. Protein: CASSFWTGGEETQYF.

The chain uses TRBV19 and TRBJ2-7; 9 bases line up with TRBD1. The CDR3 is made up of 15 amino acids. V shed 9 bases and J 5 bases; nucleotides not matched to a gene: 14. Germline-derived CDR1 and CDR2 are LNHDA and SQIVND (reference sequence). The CDR3 bases are TGTGCCAGCTCCCCCCCGGGACAGGGTAAACACGAGCAGTACTTC. Protein sequence: CASSPPGQGKHEQYF.

The rearrangement links TRBV19 to TRBJ1-2, with a weak D call TRBD1 (6 bases). Trimming pared 9 bases from V and 2 bases from J, leaving 19 bases between. The CDR3 is 15 residues long. Germline CDR1 LNHDA, CDR2 SQIVND (reference sequence). CDR3 protein: CASTIMAGANYGYTF. The CDR3 DNA reads TGTGCCAGCACCATCATGGCGGGGGCCAACTATGGCTACACCTTC.

The chain is built from TRBV6-4 and TRBJ1-5; 7 nucleotides line up with TRBD1. Germline CDR1 MRHNA, CDR2 SNTAGT. The CDR3 consists of 13 residues. The V and J ends lost 5 bases and 7 bases, in that order; junction bases with no gene match: 5. CDR3: CASSRQGGQPQHF. The CDR3 nucleotides read TGTGCCAGCAGTAGACAGGGTGGGCAGCCCCAGCATTTT.

The chain carries TRBV30 and TRBJ2-5; weak D call: TRBD1 (5 bases). This CDR3 is 12 amino acids long. Trimming cost V 0 bases and J 9 bases, with 11 bases left between them. Germline CDR1 and CDR2: GTSNPN and SVGIG (reference sequence). The CDR3 coding sequence is TGTGCCTGGAGTGTTAGGCAGGGCTCCCAGTACTTC. Translation: CAWSVRQGSQYF. Complete variable domain (other parts from reference TRBV30 and TRBJ2-5): SQTIHQWPATLVQPVGSPLSLECTVEGTSNPNLYWYRQAAGRGLQLLFYSVGIGQISSEVPQNLSASRPQDRQFILSSKKLLLSDSGFYLCAWSVRQGSQYFGPGTRLLVL.

The rearrangement uses TRBV11-2 and TRBJ2-5; 14 bases line up with TRBD2. The CDR3 spans 17 residues. V dropped 4 bases and J dropped 1; count of bases not matched to a gene: 5. CDR1 SGHAT and CDR2 FQNNGV come from the germline V gene. The chain's CDR3 is CASSSGLAGGPQETQYF. CDR3 DNA: TGTGCCAGCAGCTCCGGACTAGCGGGGGGTCCCCAAGAGACCCAGTACTTC.

The chain couples TRBV7-2 to TRBJ2-3; D is ambiguous. The CDR3 loop spans 15 amino acids. CDR1 SGHTA and CDR2 FQGNSA come from the germline V gene. Trimming cost V 1 base and J 4 bases, with 12 bases left between them. CDR3 sequence (DNA): TGTGCCAGCAGCTTAGGGGCGGAGAGAGCAGATACGCAGTATTTT. This encodes CASSLGAERADTQYF.

The V gene is TRBV2, the J gene TRBJ2-7, with D tentatively TRBD1 (6 bases). From germline, CDR1 is SNHLY and CDR2 FYNNEI. V was clipped by 4 bases and J by 2 bases, with 12 bases between them. This CDR3 spans 14 amino acids. The CDR3 nucleotides are TGTGCCAGCAGTGGCAGGACAGTAACCTACGAGCAGTACTTC. Residues: CASSGRTVTYEQYF.

This rearrangement joins TRBV6-5 to TRBJ2-2; no clear D. V was shortened by 7 bases and J by 1 base, with 13 bases between the two germline ends. CDR1 MNHEY and CDR2 SVGAGI come from the germline V gene. This CDR3 comprises 15 residues. This CDR3 reads CASTTVWGNTGELFF. CDR3 DNA sequence: TGTGCCAGCACCACCGTCTGGGGGAACACCGGGGAGCTGTTTTTT.

The chain uses TRBV19 and TRBJ1-1; no clear D gene. Trimming removed 5 bases from V and 7 bases from J, with 14 bases in between. Looked up from germline, CDR1 is LNHDA and CDR2 is SQIVND (reference sequence). CDR3 length equals 13 residues. CDR3 DNA sequence: TGTGCCAGTAGTTTCTGGGGTGGGAATGAAGCTTTCTTT. Translation gives CASSFWGGNEAFF.